A single sample gave rise to the 24 T cell receptor beta chains below, sequenced in a study of human T cells and chemical hapten exposure. Before extraction, the whole blood was not fractionated, and total RNA was taken from it. TCRdb reprocessed the 5' RACE reads via MiXCR and lists one record per CDR3 protein. This table holds approximately 110,000 distinct CDR3 sequences, approximately 19% found once. The receptors come from a human donor in good health.

The chain couples TRBV23-1 to TRBJ1-5; possibly TRBD1 for D (6 bases). TRBV23-1 is an open reading frame whose function is uncertain. This CDR3 is built from 14 residues. The ends were cut back, 8 bases at V and 5 bases at J, with 16 bases in the middle. The CDR3 nucleotides are TGCGCCAGCCACCGACAGGAAAACGATCAGCCCCAGCATTTT. It is translated as CASHRQENDQPQHF.

V and J are TRBV20-1 and TRBJ1-2; possible D gene TRBD1, 5 bases. This CDR3 comprises 13 residues. The V gene's germline CDR1 is DFQATT and CDR2 SNEGSKA (reference sequence). V shed 2 bases and J shed 1 base, with 8 bases lying between them. The CDR3 coding sequence is TGCAGTGCTAGACTGCAGGGTAACTATGGCTACACCTTC. Translating it yields CSARLQGNYGYTF.

The chain is built from TRBV7-2 and TRBJ2-4; no firm D call. The CDR3 length is 11 residues. From germline, CDR1 is SGHTA and CDR2 FQGNSA. V lost 4 bases, J lost 9 bases, and 7 bases lay in between. The CDR3 reads CASSSMGIQYF. The CDR3 DNA follows: TGTGCCAGCAGCTCCATGGGCATTCAGTACTTC.

This clonotype was seen only a few times. The chain joins TRBV1 to TRBJ2-1; no check of the table's D call, TRBD2, against the DNA was made. TRBV1 is a documented pseudogene. This CDR3 contains 15 residues. The CDR3 region is CTSSQLGTSAEGKFF. CDR3 DNA sequence: TGCACCAGCAGCCAACTTGGGACTAGCGCCGAGGGAAAGTTCTTC.

V usage is TRBV6-1 and J usage is TRBJ1-5, with unresolved D. The V end lost 2 bases, the J end lost 0 bases, and 5 bases lay between the germline ends. The CDR3 is made up of 14 amino acids. CDR1 and CDR2 (germline): MNHNS, SASEGT. The CDR3 DNA is TGTGCCAGCAGTGAACGGCATAGCAATCAGCCCCAGCATTTT. As protein: CASSERHSNQPQHF.

The chain carries TRBV7-9 and TRBJ1-1; D perhaps matches TRBD1 (6 bases). In germline, CDR1 is SEHNR, CDR2 FQNEAQ (reference sequence). The CDR3 is 12 residues long. Trimming took off 5 bases at V and 8 bases at J, with 12 bases between the two ends. CDR3 nucleotide sequence: TGTGCCAGCAGCCCGACCGGGGGCGAAGCTTTCTTT. Protein: CASSPTGGEAFF.

The chain links TRBV5-8 to TRBJ2-1, with 8 bases lining up with TRBD1. The J segment lost 9 bases and the V segment lost 4 bases, leaving 9 bases of the junction unmatched. Germline CDR1 SGHTS, CDR2 YDEGEE. The CDR3 has 14 amino acids. The CDR3 region has the DNA TGTGCCAGCAGCCCAAGGACAGGGCCCCCTGAGCAGTTCTTC. This translates into CASSPRTGPPEQFF.

This clonotype was seen only a few times. J is TRBJ2-6 and V is TRBV4-1, with 7 bases aligning to TRBD1. This CDR3 is 19 amino acids long. Germline assignment: CDR1 MGHRA and CDR2 YSYEKL. Trimming removed 0 bases from V and 1 base from J; junction bases left unmatched: 9. The CDR3 DNA sequence: TGCGCCAGCAGCCAAGAATTCGGATCGACAGGGTCTGGGGCCAACGTCCTGACTTTC. It encodes CASSQEFGSTGSGANVLTF.

This clonotype was seen a handful of times. The genes are TRBV6-1 and TRBJ2-7, with 8 bases aligning to TRBD1. With 4 bases clipped from V and 3 bases from J, the junction kept 5 bases outside the gene matches. The CDR3 totals 14 residues. Germline V gene sequence: CDR1 MNHNS, CDR2 SASEGT. The CDR3 loop reads CASSVDGTGYEQYF. CDR3 bases: TGTGCCAGCAGTGTAGACGGGACAGGCTACGAGCAGTACTTC.

The chain uses TRBV7-8 and TRBJ2-5; 7 nucleotides align to TRBD2. In germline, CDR1 is SGHVS, CDR2 FQNEAQ. The CDR3 extends over 16 amino acids. Trimming removed 2 bases from V and 3 bases from J; junction bases left unmatched: 9. The CDR3 protein is CASSLSTGGRKETQYF. Here the CDR3 DNA reads TGTGCCAGCAGCTTATCAACGGGGGGTAGGAAAGAGACCCAGTACTTC. Full variable domain (rest looked up from reference TRBV7-8 and TRBJ2-5): GAGVSQSPRYKVAKRGQDVALRCDPISGHVSLFWYQQALGQGPEFLTYFQNEAQLDKSGLPSDRFFAERPEGSVSTLKIQRTQQEDSAVYLCASSLSTGGRKETQYFGPGTRLLVL.

This chain connects TRBV21-1 to TRBJ1-4; TRBD1 is the table's D call, not checked against the DNA. TRBV21-1 is reported as a pseudogene. The CDR3 is 16 residues long. CDR3 sequence (DNA): TGTGCCAGCACCCTTCCAGGACAGGCTGAAGGTGAAAAACTGTTTTTT. Residues: CASTLPGQAEGEKLFF.

The rearrangement uses TRBV12-3 or TRBV12-4 and TRBJ2-7; the match to TRBD1 covers 9 bases. The CDR3 totals 14 residues. Germline trimming cut 6 bases from V and 4 bases from J; bases unmatched to any gene: 7. This CDR3 is CASRGTGGRYEQYF. CDR3 nucleotides: TGTGCCAGCAGAGGAACAGGGGGCAGGTACGAGCAGTACTTC.

The sample holds a few counts of this clonotype. The CDR3 loop is CSASGATYEQYF. DNA for the CDR3: TGCAGTGCTAGCGGGGCGACCTACGAGCAGTACTTC. This sequence joins TRBV20-1 and TRBJ2-7; TRBD1 or TRBD2 may be the D gene (5 bases each). This CDR3 is 12 amino acids long. Germline CDR1 and CDR2: DFQATT and SNEGSKA (reference sequence). V dropped 3 bases and J dropped 2 bases, with 8 bases sitting between them.

V is TRBV7-8 and J is TRBJ2-6; D tentatively reads TRBD1 or TRBD2 (5 bases each). This CDR3 has 16 residues. Germline assignment: CDR1 SGHVS and CDR2 FQNEAQ. The V end was cut by 11 bases, the J end by 0 bases, with 17 bases between. The CDR3 coding sequence is TGTGCCTCCACCGCCCAGGGACCCTCTGGGGCCAACGTCCTGACTTTC. It encodes CASTAQGPSGANVLTF.

The chain joins TRBV2 to TRBJ2-6; a possible D gene is TRBD2 (6 bases). Germline-derived CDR1 and CDR2 are SNHLY and FYNNEI. With 11 bases removed from V and 0 bases from J, the gap between germline ends came to 23 bases. CDR3 length: 18 residues. The CDR3 spells CAVRLFPHGSSGANVLTF. CDR3 coding DNA: TGTGCCGTCCGACTATTTCCGCACGGGAGCTCTGGGGCCAACGTCCTGACTTTC.

This clonotype has only a few counts. V and J are TRBV20-1 and TRBJ2-3; the match to TRBD2 covers 7 bases. There are 15 residues in the CDR3. V was pared by 6 bases and J by 6 bases, with 15 bases of the junction left unmatched. Per the germline V gene, CDR1 is DFQATT and CDR2 is SNEGSKA (reference sequence). CDR3 in amino acids: CSAKQTGGKGDTQYF. For the CDR3, the DNA is TGCAGTGCGAAACAGACGGGAGGCAAAGGGGATACGCAGTATTTT.

The V gene is TRBV20-1, the J gene TRBJ2-1; D gene unclear. The CDR3 extends over 12 amino acids. From germline, CDR1 is DFQATT and CDR2 SNEGSKA (reference sequence). With 1 base removed from V and 6 bases from J, the gap between germline ends came to 7 bases. This CDR3 reads CSARGQANEQFF. In DNA, the CDR3 is TGCAGTGCTAGAGGTCAGGCCAATGAGCAGTTCTTC.

The V gene is TRBV29-1, the J gene TRBJ2-1, with 8 bases lining up with TRBD1. CDR1 and CDR2 (germline): SQVTM, ANQGSEA. V dropped 8 bases and J dropped 10; count of bases not matched to a gene: 19. This CDR3 has 15 residues. This chain's CDR3 is CSHAGAGGTSREQFF. The CDR3 DNA reads TGCAGCCACGCTGGTGCAGGGGGCACTAGTCGGGAGCAGTTCTTC.

There are a few counts of this clonotype. The chain uses TRBV5-1 and TRBJ2-3; D possibly matches TRBD1 or TRBD2 (5 bases each). V was pared by 4 bases and J by 1 base, with 10 bases between. CDR1 and CDR2 (germline): SGHRS, YFSETQ. The CDR3 has 14 residues. This CDR3 reads CASSRGDGTDTQYF. CDR3 nucleotides: TGCGCCAGCAGCAGAGGGGACGGCACAGATACGCAGTATTTT.

This chain uses TRBV24-1 with TRBJ1-1; D is uncertain. The CDR3 loop spans 13 amino acids. The germline V gene has CDR1 KGHDR and CDR2 SFDVKD. The V gene lost 6 bases and the J gene lost 0 bases, with 7 bases spanning the gap. The chain's CDR3 is CATSSRLNTEAFF. CDR3 coding DNA: TGTGCCACCAGTAGCCGTTTGAACACTGAAGCTTTCTTT.

V and J are TRBV20-1 and TRBJ1-6, with 8 bases fitting TRBD1. Trimming took 6 bases from V and 10 from J; bases not matched to a gene: 14. CDR3 length: 15 residues. In germline, CDR1 is DFQATT, CDR2 SNEGSKA (reference sequence). CDR3 sequence (DNA): TGCAGTGCCCAACTGGGGGGCAGGGGGCACTCACCCCTCCACTTT. Its translation: CSAQLGGRGHSPLHF.

This clonotype was recorded a few times. The V and J genes are TRBV30 and TRBJ2-7, with D possibly TRBD1 on 6 matching bases. The CDR3 totals 12 residues. Trimming cost V 4 bases and J 4 bases, with 11 bases left between them. CDR1 GTSNPN and CDR2 SVGIG come from the germline V gene (reference sequence). The CDR3 bases are TGTGCCTGGAAGGCAGGGGTGTACGAGCAGTACTTC. Protein: CAWKAGVYEQYF.

The rearrangement uses TRBV6-4 and TRBJ2-5, with 10 bases lining up with TRBD2. CDR3 length: 15 amino acids. Germline CDR1 reads MRHNA; CDR2 reads SNTAGT. V dropped 6 bases and J dropped 5; count of bases not matched to a gene: 9. CDR3 region: CASSPTAGGSETQYF. DNA of the CDR3: TGTGCCAGCAGCCCGACAGCGGGAGGGTCCGAGACCCAGTACTTC.

V is TRBV28 and J is TRBJ2-1; 8 bases line up with TRBD2. Germline values: CDR1 MDHEN, CDR2 SYDVKM. This CDR3 contains 18 residues. J was trimmed by 3 bases and V by 4 bases; bases with no gene match: 14. CDR3 sequence reads: CASSSPGLLAGYYNEQFF. CDR3 DNA: TGTGCCAGCAGTTCCCCGGGTCTATTAGCGGGGTACTACAATGAGCAGTTCTTC.